This T cell receptor beta chain derives from a study of early T cells in non-severe SARS-CoV-2 infection. Study overall: Chains were unpaired, as sequencing was done on bulk RNA from unsorted whole blood. The study's findings and limits: Matching with VDJdb favored anti-spike CD8 responses (missing private and CD4 specificities).

The germline V gene has CDR1 SGHAT and CDR2 FQNNGV. This CDR3 is built from 11 residues. The V end was cut by 2 bases, the J end by 2 bases, with 0 bases between. This clonotype came up many times. The antigen remains undetermined. Unique molecular identifiers (one per individual cDNA molecule) were attached. MiXCR, applied by TCRdb to the 5' RACE reads, yields one record per CDR3 protein. The sample records tens of thousands of distinct CDR3 sequences, under 7.5% being singletons. The chain carries TRBV11-2 and TRBJ2-5; D remains unclear. The receptor was isolated from an adult who was a healthcare worker with PCR-confirmed SARS-CoV-2 infection or an uninfected control (not recorded which). The material sequenced was whole blood. The CDR3 protein is CASSLQETQYF. The CDR3 region has the DNA TGTGCCAGCAGCTTACAAGAGACCCAGTACTTC.